The 10 T cell receptor beta chains in this list originate from one sample, sequenced in a study of cytomegalovirus exposure and HLA in healthy donors. Sequenced by immunoSEQ multiplex PCR; TCRdb stores in-frame clones only, minus some. The sample includes tens of thousands of clones, 85% to 95% seen only once; the top ten take 0.65% to 0.7%. The sample consisted of PBMCs. The receptors stem from a young man in good health and CMV-seronegative.

J is TRBJ1-1 and V is TRBV5-1; TRBD1 might be the D (6 bases). V gave up 5 bases and J gave up 4 bases, with 12 bases separating them. Germline CDR1 and CDR2: SGHRS and YFSETQ. This CDR3 is 13 amino acids long. CDR3 coding DNA: TGCGCCAGCAGTTCAGACAGGCCCACTGAAGCTTTCTTT. It codes for CASSSDRPTEAFF. The entire variable domain, with the rest obtained from reference TRBV5-1 and TRBJ1-1, is as follows: KAGVTQTPRYLIKTRGQQVTLSCSPISGHRSVSWYQQTPGQGLQFLFEYFSETQRNKGNFPGRFSGRQFSNSRSEMNVSTLELGDSALYLCASSSDRPTEAFFGQGTRLTVV.

The sample holds one count of this clone. V and J are TRBV7-2 and TRBJ2-6; TRBD1 matches 7 bases. Germline loops: CDR1 SGHTA, CDR2 FQGNSA. V gave up 4 bases and J gave up 10 bases; unmatched junction bases: 7. CDR3 size: 14 residues. The CDR3 region is CASSWTGSSNVLTF. The CDR3 DNA is TGTGCCAGCAGCTGGACAGGATCTTCAAACGTCCTGACTTTC.

The V gene is TRBV27, the J gene TRBJ2-5; 10 bases map to TRBD2. Trimming at V came to 6 bases and at J to 9 bases, leaving 16 bases not matched to a gene. The CDR3 sequence is 16 residues long. Germline assignment: CDR1 MNHEY and CDR2 SMNVEV (reference sequence). The CDR3 here is CASSLAGARPDGAQYF. The CDR3, as DNA: TGTGCCAGCAGCCTAGCGGGGGCGCGCCCTGATGGGGCCCAGTACTTC.

This clone was counted only a few times. The sample has other DNA sequences that encode this CDR3 too. The chain has TRBV7-3 and TRBJ2-2; 13 bases agree with TRBD2. In germline, CDR1 is SGHTA, CDR2 FQGTGA. Germline trimming cut 4 bases from V and 5 bases from J; bases unmatched to any gene: 1. The CDR3 loop spans 15 amino acids. The CDR3 coding sequence is TGTGCCAGCAGCTCGGGACTAGCGGGGACCGGGGAGCTGTTTTTT. Protein: CASSSGLAGTGELFF.

This clone was seen a single time. The chain joins TRBV19 to TRBJ2-7, with 7 bases fitting TRBD2. This CDR3 has 14 residues. Germline V gene data show CDR1 as LNHDA and CDR2 as SQIVND (reference sequence). V was clipped by 6 bases and J by 2 bases; unmatched bases: 7. Here the CDR3 reads CASRKGAGAYEQYF. The CDR3 region has the DNA TGTGCCAGTAGGAAGGGTGCGGGAGCCTACGAGCAGTACTTC.

The V gene is TRBV10-3, the J gene TRBJ2-1, with TRBD1 as a possible D gene (6 bases). This CDR3 has 16 amino acids. In germline, CDR1 is ENHRY, CDR2 SYGVKD. Trimming removed 5 bases from V and 0 bases from J, with 14 bases in between. The CDR3: CAISRTGPRSYNEQFF. The CDR3 nucleotides are TGTGCCATCAGTCGTACAGGGCCCCGCTCCTACAATGAGCAGTTCTTC.

The gene calls are TRBV5-4 and TRBJ1-5, with TRBD1 as a possible D gene (6 bases). V was cut by 3 bases and J by 0 bases, with 13 bases left in between. This CDR3 comprises 16 residues. CDR1 is SGHNT and CDR2 is YYREEE in the germline V gene (reference sequence). The CDR3 sequence is CASSYGGASSNQPQHF. For the CDR3, the DNA is TGTGCCAGCAGCTACGGGGGGGCCAGTAGCAATCAGCCCCAGCATTTT.

J is TRBJ2-1 and V is TRBV12-5, with TRBD2 matching over 8 bases. V dropped 7 bases and J dropped 4; count of bases not matched to a gene: 21. The CDR3 consists of 19 residues. Germline-derived CDR1 and CDR2 are LGHNT and FRNRAP. CDR3 in amino acids: CASATFYSSTRGVYNEQFF. The CDR3 DNA is TGTGCTAGTGCTACCTTTTATTCGTCGACGCGGGGGGTGTACAATGAGCAGTTCTTC.

The chain has TRBV9 and TRBJ2-1; TRBD2 agrees at 15 bases. There are 17 residues in the CDR3. Germline V lookup: CDR1 SGDLS, CDR2 YYNGEE. V lost 4 bases and J lost 10; bases outside the gene matches: 12. CDR3 residues: CASSYQTGTSGRNEQFF. In DNA form, the CDR3 reads TGTGCCAGCAGCTATCAAACCGGGACTAGCGGGAGGAACGAGCAGTTCTTC.

This chain connects TRBV27 to TRBJ2-1; 10 bases fit TRBD2. V lost 7 bases to trimming and J lost 8 bases; unmatched junction nucleotides: 11. The CDR3 consists of 15 residues. Germline V CDR1 and CDR2: MNHEY, SMNVEV (reference sequence). CDR3 DNA sequence: TGTGCCAGCACGGAATTAGCGGGAGGCGGGGATGAGCAGTTCTTC. This sequence encodes CASTELAGGGDEQFF.